What follows are 5 T cell receptor beta chains derived from one specimen sequenced in a study of beta chain features in type 1 diabetes. Findings and limits, study-wide: In every one of the four CD4+ subsets, TCRB CDR3s were moderately but significantly shorter in Type 1 diabetes patients.

Sequenced material consisted of expressed TCRB transcripts (all of the isolated RNA was reverse transcribed). Clones were sequenced by immunoSEQ multiplex PCR, and TCRdb holds only the in-frame ones, with some missing. The sample carries about 660,000 clones, 11% to 15% recorded once. No antigen has been assigned to these receptors. Sequenced input: naive CD4+ T cells from blood. All receptors come from a man aged 18 to 30 with type 1 diabetes.

This clone showed up just a few times. This chain uses TRBV2 with TRBJ2-7; D remains unclear. The CDR3 contains 13 residues. Trimming cost V 1 base and J 7 bases, with 11 bases left between them. From germline, CDR1 is SNHLY and CDR2 FYNNEI. The CDR3 sequence: CASSEVRAREQYF. The CDR3 bases are TGTGCCAGCAGTGAAGTAAGAGCGCGGGAGCAGTACTTC.

This clone appeared a few times. The same CDR3 can be traced to other DNA sequences in this sample. The rearrangement joins TRBV30 to TRBJ2-7, with D perhaps TRBD1 or TRBD2 (6 bases each). Trimming cost V 8 bases and J 3 bases, with 17 bases left between them. CDR1 GTSNPN and CDR2 SVGIG come from the germline V gene (reference sequence). The CDR3 has 13 amino acids. The CDR3 nucleotides are TGTGCCGGGGCGGGACAAGACTTCTACGAGCAGTACTTC. This translates into CAGAGQDFYEQYF.

The chain couples TRBV6-1 to TRBJ2-5; 9 bases map to TRBD1. Germline CDR1 is MNHNS and CDR2 is SASEGT. Trimming took 4 bases from V and 1 from J; bases not matched to a gene: 7. This CDR3 has 16 residues. CDR3 sequence reads: CASSGPSGQGQETQYF. CDR3 nucleotide sequence: TGTGCCAGCAGTGGCCCTTCGGGACAGGGCCAAGAGACCCAGTACTTC.

Only a few counts were recorded for this clone. The chain links TRBV28 to TRBJ2-3; D not certain. V was shortened by 4 bases and J by 2 bases, with 10 bases between the two germline ends. This CDR3 has 14 amino acids. Looked up from germline, CDR1 is MDHEN and CDR2 is SYDVKM. The CDR3 coding sequence is TGTGCCAGCAGTTCTGGGTGGACCACAGATACGCAGTATTTT. It is translated as CASSSGWTTDTQYF.

The genes are TRBV30 and TRBJ1-5; TRBD1 matches 7 bases. Germline values: CDR1 GTSNPN, CDR2 SVGIG (reference sequence). The CDR3 runs 14 residues. The ends lost 2 bases at V and 5 bases at J; junction bases unmatched: 6. The chain's CDR3 is CAWSRRQGHQPQHF. In DNA, the CDR3 is TGTGCCTGGAGTCGGAGACAGGGCCATCAGCCCCAGCATTTT.